These 4 T cell receptor beta chains came from one sample sequenced in a study of CD4 T cells in relation to SARS-CoV-2 and coronaviruses. Unexposed donor CD4+ T cells date from about 2011-2018, before the COVID-19 pandemic. The cells were cultured for 10 days before CD4+ T cells were isolated. The antigens for these receptors are not known. The data were produced by immunoSEQ multiplex PCR, yet TCRdb's version contains in-frame clones alone and is incomplete. Among 15,000 to 20,000 clones listed, about 73% were seen once. The sample taken for sequencing was CD4+ T cells from PBMCs, cultured in vitro. The source of these receptors is a human donor in good health.

This rearrangement joins TRBV7-9 to TRBJ2-4, with 7 bases matching TRBD1. Germline CDR1 and CDR2: SEHNR and FQNEAQ (reference sequence). The length of the CDR3 is 14 residues. The junction had 9 bases not matched to a gene; V was cut back by 5 bases and J by 8 bases. CDR3 bases: TGTGCCAGCAGCCCAGACAGGGTAGGCGACATTCAGTACTTC. As protein: CASSPDRVGDIQYF.

This chain uses TRBV27 with TRBJ2-7; D is unresolved. CDR3 size: 13 residues. Germline CDR1 reads MNHEY; CDR2 reads SMNVEV (reference sequence). Trimming stripped 2 bases from V and 0 bases from J, with 5 bases between. CDR3 sequence (DNA): TGTGCCAGCAGTTTAACTTACTCCTACGAGCAGTACTTC. This codes for CASSLTYSYEQYF.

This rearrangement joins TRBV19 to TRBJ2-7; possibly TRBD2 for D (5 bases). The germline gives CDR1 LNHDA, CDR2 SQIVND (reference sequence). The CDR3 has 11 amino acids. V gave up 6 bases and J gave up 5 bases, with 8 bases separating them. This CDR3 reads CASRRGNEQYF. The CDR3 DNA sequence: TGTGCCAGTAGGAGAGGGAACGAGCAGTACTTC.

This clone has more than one count but fewer than ten. The V and J genes are TRBV5-4 and TRBJ2-3; D possibly corresponds to TRBD2 (6 bases). Germline V gene lookup returns CDR1 SGHNT and CDR2 YYREEE (reference sequence). Trimming removed 5 bases at V and 2 bases at J, with 12 bases between. The CDR3 totals 14 residues. Here the CDR3 reads CASRSGTVTDTQYF. CDR3 nucleotides: TGTGCCAGCAGATCCGGGACTGTCACAGATACGCAGTATTTT.